What follows are 6 T cell receptor beta chains derived from one specimen sequenced in a study of radiotherapy plus CTLA-4 blockade in lung cancer. Using immunoSEQ multiplex PCR, the repertoire was profiled, and TCRdb retains in-frame clones only, with some absent. The table records some 50,000 clones, around 69% of them present only once. The material was peripheral blood, obtained from a patient treated with radiotherapy plus ipilimumab. The source is a human donor with non-small cell lung cancer who had stable disease on radiotherapy plus ipilimumab.

The chain uses TRBV5-1 and TRBJ1-5; D uncertain. The CDR3 is made up of 13 amino acids. Trimming removed 4 bases at V and 2 bases at J, with 7 bases between. CDR1 and CDR2 (germline): SGHRS, YFSETQ. CDR3 nucleotides: TGCGCCAGCAGCGTTGGCGGCAATCAGCCCCAGCATTTT. Its protein is CASSVGGNQPQHF. The whole variable domain, remainder taken from reference TRBV5-1 and TRBJ1-5, is KAGVTQTPRYLIKTRGQQVTLSCSPISGHRSVSWYQQTPGQGLQFLFEYFSETQRNKGNFPGRFSGRQFSNSRSEMNVSTLELGDSALYLCASSVGGNQPQHFGDGTRLSIL.

In its sample, this clone was seen a few times. J is TRBJ2-1 and V is TRBV5-8; D unclear. Per germline, CDR1 SGHTS and CDR2 YDEGEE. The CDR3 totals 11 residues. V lost 6 bases to trimming and J lost 8 bases, with 9 bases between them. The chain's CDR3 is CASILYHEQFF. For the CDR3, the DNA is TGTGCCAGCATCCTATACCATGAGCAGTTCTTC.

The genes are TRBV28 and TRBJ2-7; D assignment may be TRBD1 or TRBD2 (5 bases each). Germline lookup yields CDR1 MDHEN and CDR2 SYDVKM. Trimming stripped 1 base from V and 8 bases from J, with 15 bases between. The CDR3 sequence is 14 residues long. The CDR3 nucleotides are TGTGCCAGCAGTTTATTGGGGCAGGAGGCAAAGCAGTACGTC. Translated: CASSLLGQEAKQYV.

V and J are TRBV5-4 and TRBJ1-2; D unclear. CDR1 SGHNT and CDR2 YYREEE come from the germline V gene (reference sequence). The CDR3 is 14 amino acids. V dropped 4 bases and J dropped 2 bases, with 12 bases sitting between them. DNA of the CDR3: TGTGCCAGCAGCCCCCTGATGGGGAACTATGGCTACACCTTC. Its translation: CASSPLMGNYGYTF.

The chain couples TRBV5-1 to TRBJ2-1; 13 bases match TRBD2. Germline loops: CDR1 SGHRS, CDR2 YFSETQ. The CDR3 is 15 amino acids. V gave up 0 bases and J gave up 9 bases; unmatched junction bases: 3. CDR3 amino acids: CASSLGLAGGGEQFF. CDR3 nucleotide sequence: TGCGCCAGCAGCTTGGGACTAGCGGGGGGAGGTGAGCAGTTCTTC.

The chain uses TRBV5-1 and TRBJ2-2; D is unclear. Germline-derived CDR1 and CDR2 are SGHRS and YFSETQ. V lost 5 bases and J lost 4, with 12 bases in between. CDR3 size: 14 residues. CDR3 loop: CASSFGSGTGELFF. CDR3 nucleotide sequence: TGCGCCAGCAGTTTTGGATCGGGCACCGGGGAGCTGTTTTTT.